This T cell receptor beta chain emerged from a study of T-cell reconstitution after alpha-beta-depleted transplantation in children. Whole-study findings and limits: A year had passed since transplant, and T-cell counts and diversity by then came mostly from newly produced T cells. The origin of alpha-beta T cells about two months after transplant was reportedly several hundred expanded graft clones. Surviving recipient T cells and thymic progenitors underlay high day-60 TCRbeta diversity in some patients.

Many counts were recorded for this clonotype. Its antigen is undetermined. This CDR3 spans 16 amino acids. In germline, CDR1 is SGHAT, CDR2 FQNNGV. The V segment lost 1 base and the J segment 2 bases; nucleotides outside the gene matches: 3. The library targeted TCRbeta and was prepared with unique molecular identifiers. Each CDR3 protein is one row after TCRdb ran MiXCR on the PCR reads. This table has 130,000 to 150,000 distinct CDR3 sequences, 8.8% appearing once. The sequence came from a female patient aged 2-15 years who had a stem cell transplant for congenital amegakaryocytic thrombocytopenia, so the T cells may come from the graft donor. The sample consisted of PBMCs, mostly from graft donor cells, taken 180 days after TCRalphabeta/CD19-depleted stem cell transplant. V gene TRBV11-2 combines with J gene TRBJ2-1; TRBD2 matches 9 bases. CDR3 amino acids: CASSLVRGGPYNEQFF. CDR3 in DNA: TGTGCCAGCAGCTTAGTGCGGGGGGGCCCCTACAATGAGCAGTTCTTC.